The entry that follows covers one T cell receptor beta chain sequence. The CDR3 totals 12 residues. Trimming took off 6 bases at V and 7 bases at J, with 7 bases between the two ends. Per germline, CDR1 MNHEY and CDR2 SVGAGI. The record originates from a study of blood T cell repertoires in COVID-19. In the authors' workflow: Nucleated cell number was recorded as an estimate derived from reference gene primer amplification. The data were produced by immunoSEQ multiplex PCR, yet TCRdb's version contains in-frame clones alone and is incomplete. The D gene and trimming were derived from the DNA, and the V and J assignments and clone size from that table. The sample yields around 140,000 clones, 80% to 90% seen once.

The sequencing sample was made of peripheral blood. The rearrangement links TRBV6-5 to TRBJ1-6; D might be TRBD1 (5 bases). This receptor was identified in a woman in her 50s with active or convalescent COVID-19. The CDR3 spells CASRDTNSPLHF. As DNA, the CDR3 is TGTGCCAGCAGGGACACCAATTCACCCCTCCACTTT.